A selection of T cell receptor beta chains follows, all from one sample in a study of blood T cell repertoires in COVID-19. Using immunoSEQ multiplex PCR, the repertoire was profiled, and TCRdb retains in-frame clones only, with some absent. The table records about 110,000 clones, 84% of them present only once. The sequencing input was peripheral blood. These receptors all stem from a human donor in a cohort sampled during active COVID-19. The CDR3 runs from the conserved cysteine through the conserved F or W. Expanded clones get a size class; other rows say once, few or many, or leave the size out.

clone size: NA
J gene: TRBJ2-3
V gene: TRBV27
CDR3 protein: CASSLGLGGTPDTQYF

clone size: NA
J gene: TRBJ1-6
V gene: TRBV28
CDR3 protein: CASIKPGQGASPLHF

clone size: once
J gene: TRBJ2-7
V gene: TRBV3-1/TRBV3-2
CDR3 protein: CASSELAGGTEQYF

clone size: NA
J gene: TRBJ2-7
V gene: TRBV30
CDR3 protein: CASLVGRSYEQYF

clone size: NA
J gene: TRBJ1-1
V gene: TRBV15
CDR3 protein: CATSRVMGPEGFF

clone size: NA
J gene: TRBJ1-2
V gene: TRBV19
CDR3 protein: CASSMTTGGHGYTF

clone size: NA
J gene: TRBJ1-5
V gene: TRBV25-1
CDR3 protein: CASSGTGGSNQPQHF

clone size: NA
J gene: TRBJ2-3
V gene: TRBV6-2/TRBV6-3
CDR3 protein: CASSYASTGLRTDTQYF

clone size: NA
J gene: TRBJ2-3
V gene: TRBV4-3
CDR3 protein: CASSHVGQHGDTQYF

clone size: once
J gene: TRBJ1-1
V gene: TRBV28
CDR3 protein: CASSSPFGGGGTEAFF

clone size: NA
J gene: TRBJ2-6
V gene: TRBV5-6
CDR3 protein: CASSFQIRSGANVLTF

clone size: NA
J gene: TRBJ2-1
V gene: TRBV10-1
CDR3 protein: CASSESRREGYNEQFF

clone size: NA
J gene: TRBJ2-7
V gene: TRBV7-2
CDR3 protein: CASSLDSFSYEQYF

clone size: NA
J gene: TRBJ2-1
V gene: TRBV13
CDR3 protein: CASSGLADSYNEQFF

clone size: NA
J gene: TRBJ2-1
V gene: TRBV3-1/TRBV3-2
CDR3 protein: CASSRGQGAFVSSYNEQFF

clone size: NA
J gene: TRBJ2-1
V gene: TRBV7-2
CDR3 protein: CASSLHSSGINNEQFF

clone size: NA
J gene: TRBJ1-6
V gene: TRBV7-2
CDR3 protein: CASSSRQGSNSPLHF

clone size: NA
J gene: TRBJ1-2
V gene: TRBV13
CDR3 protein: CASSLGSYGYTF

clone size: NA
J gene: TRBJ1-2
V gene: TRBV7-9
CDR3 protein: CASSPGNFNYGYTF

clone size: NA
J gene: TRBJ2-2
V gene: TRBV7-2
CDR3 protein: CASSLMATVNTGELFF

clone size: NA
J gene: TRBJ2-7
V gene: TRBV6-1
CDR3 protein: CASSDGGLADYEQYF

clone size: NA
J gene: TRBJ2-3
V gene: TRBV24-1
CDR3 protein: CATSDSRTRLSTDTQYF

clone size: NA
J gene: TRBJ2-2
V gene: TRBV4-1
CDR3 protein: CASSRGEGANTGELFF

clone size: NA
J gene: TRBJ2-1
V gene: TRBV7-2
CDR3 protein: CASSLGTSGRNEQFF

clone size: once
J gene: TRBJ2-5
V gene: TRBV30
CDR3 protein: CAWEWGQPGETQYF

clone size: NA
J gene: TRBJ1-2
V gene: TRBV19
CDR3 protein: CASSLRAGVYYGYTF

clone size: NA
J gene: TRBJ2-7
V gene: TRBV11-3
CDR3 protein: CASSLGPQVNEQYF

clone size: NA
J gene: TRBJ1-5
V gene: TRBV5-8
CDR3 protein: CASSFGGGGQPQHF

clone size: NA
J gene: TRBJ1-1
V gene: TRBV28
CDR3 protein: CASSFHPDSNTEAFF

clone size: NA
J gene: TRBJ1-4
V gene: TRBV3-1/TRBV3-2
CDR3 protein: CASSPNQPTGEKLFF

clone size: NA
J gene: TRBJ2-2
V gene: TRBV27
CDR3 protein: CASSSRGRFGELFF

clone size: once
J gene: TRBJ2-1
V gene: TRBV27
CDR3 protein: CASSFGTGGNNEQFF

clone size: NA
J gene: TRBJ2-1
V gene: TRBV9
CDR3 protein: CASSALAGVHNEQFF

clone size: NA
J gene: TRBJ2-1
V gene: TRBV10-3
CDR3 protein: CATYRSGEGRYEQFF

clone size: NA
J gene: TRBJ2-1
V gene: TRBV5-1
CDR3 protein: CASSLGTTINEQFF

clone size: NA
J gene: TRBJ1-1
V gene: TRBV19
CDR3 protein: CASSEMMNTEAFF

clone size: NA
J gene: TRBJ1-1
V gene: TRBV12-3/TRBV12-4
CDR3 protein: CASSSYDRSEAFF